This T cell receptor beta chain emerged from a study of T cell responses to AZD1222 COVID-19 vaccine. General observations from the study: Just six AZD1222 recipients were seropositive at baseline. The breadth and depth of Spike-specific TCRs increased once two AZD1222 doses had been given.

Assay used: immunoSEQ multiplex PCR; TCRdb lists only in-frame clones, some missing. The repertoire holds about 110,000 clones, with 87% as singletons. This clone was counted only a few times. The antigen remains unidentified. From germline, CDR1 is MGHDK and CDR2 SYGVNS. The CDR3 spans 11 residues. Deletions cut 8 bases from V and 2 bases from J, with 7 bases between. The clonotype was recovered from an adult who received the AZD1222 COVID-19 vaccine. The rearrangement uses TRBV25-1 and TRBJ2-7; no definite D call. The material sequenced was peripheral blood, taken 28 days after the second AZD1222 dose. CDR3 amino acids: CASGITYEQYF. The DNA of the CDR3 is TGTGCCAGCGGGATAACCTACGAGCAGTACTTC.